These 23 T cell receptor beta chains share one sample of origin, sequenced in a study of blood T cell repertoires in COVID-19. Produced via immunoSEQ multiplex PCR; TCRdb's table is partial and in-frame only. The sample holds about 61,000 clones, almost 90% seen once. The sample consisted of peripheral blood. Receptors originate from a woman aged 45-60 years with active or convalescent COVID-19.

The chain carries TRBV3-1 (or the pseudogene TRBV3-2) and TRBJ1-1; weak D call: TRBD1 (5 bases). The length of the CDR3 is 15 residues. Per the germline V gene, CDR1 is LGHDT and CDR2 is YNNKEL (reference sequence). V lost 0 bases, J lost 7 bases, and 15 bases lay in between. In DNA form, the CDR3 reads TGTGCCAGCAGCCAAGATCGATCAAGGGGCGATGAAGCTTTCTTT. Translation: CASSQDRSRGDEAFF.

The chain links TRBV7-2 to TRBJ1-2; D unresolved. Germline V gene lookup returns CDR1 SGHTA and CDR2 FQGNSA. The V end lost 5 bases, the J end lost 2 bases, and 15 bases lay between the germline ends. The CDR3 is 15 residues long. CDR3 protein: CASSQQTQPNYGYTF. DNA for the CDR3: TGTGCCAGCAGCCAACAGACCCAACCAAACTATGGCTACACCTTC.

This chain links TRBV18 with TRBJ2-7, with 9 bases fitting TRBD1. CDR3 length: 15 amino acids. Germline values: CDR1 KGHSH, CDR2 LQKENI. Trimming took 4 bases from V and 3 from J; bases not matched to a gene: 7. In DNA form, the CDR3 reads TGTGCCAGCTCACAGGGGGACAGGGTCGTCTACGAGCAGTACTTC. This translates into CASSQGDRVVYEQYF. The variable domain in full, with the rest retrieved from reference TRBV18 and TRBJ2-7, is NAGVMQNPRHLVRRRGQEARLRCSPMKGHSHVYWYRQLPEEGLKFMVYLQKENIIDESGMPKERFSAEFPKEGPSILRIQQVVRGDSAAYFCASSQGDRVVYEQYFGPGTRLTVT.

The rearrangement uses TRBV9 and TRBJ2-7; TRBD1 aligns across 9 bases. Trimming cost V 4 bases and J 4 bases; bases outside gene matches: 9. Germline CDR1 SGDLS, CDR2 YYNGEE. The CDR3 totals 15 residues. The CDR3 nucleotides are TGTGCCAGCAGCACAGGACAGGGGTCTCTTTACGAGCAGTACTTC. This encodes CASSTGQGSLYEQYF.

V is TRBV11-2 and J is TRBJ2-2; 9 nucleotides line up with TRBD2. Germline CDR1 and CDR2: SGHAT and FQNNGV. This CDR3 spans 16 amino acids. J was trimmed by 2 bases and V by 4 bases; bases with no gene match: 5. In DNA, the CDR3 is TGTGCCAGCAGCTCATTGCGGGAGGGAAACACCGGGGAGCTGTTTTTT. Protein sequence: CASSSLREGNTGELFF.

V gene TRBV29-1 combines with J gene TRBJ2-7; 7 bases align to TRBD2. CDR1 SQVTM and CDR2 ANQGSEA come from the germline V gene. J was trimmed by 6 bases and V by 0 bases; bases with no gene match: 5. The CDR3 runs to 13 residues. CDR3 in DNA: TGCAGCGTTGAAGATCTTAGGGAGGGCGAGCAGTACTTC. Amino acid sequence: CSVEDLREGEQYF.

The gene calls are TRBV23-1 and TRBJ1-3; TRBD1 might be the D (5 bases). TRBV23-1 is an ORF; its function is uncertain. Trimming took off 0 bases at V and 15 bases at J, with 27 bases between the two ends. CDR3 length equals 17 residues. The CDR3 loop is CASSQSISQAGNGHRYF. DNA of the CDR3: TGCGCCAGCAGTCAATCGATTAGTCAGGCAGGGAACGGCCATAGATATTTT.

V usage is TRBV12-2 and J usage is TRBJ2-3; the table's TRBD2 call for D was not verified on the DNA. TRBV12-2 is assigned pseudogene status. CDR3 length: 20 amino acids. CDR3 amino acids: CASRLGPVGLAPTSTDTQYF. In nucleotides, the CDR3 is TGTGCAAGTCGCTTAGGTCCAGTAGGACTAGCCCCTACTAGCACAGATACGCAGTATTTT.

The V and J genes are TRBV27 and TRBJ2-2; the match to TRBD2 covers 12 bases. Germline loops: CDR1 MNHEY, CDR2 SMNVEV (reference sequence). The CDR3 is made up of 15 amino acids. The junction had 5 bases not matched to a gene; V was cut back by 5 bases and J by 7 bases. CDR3 sequence reads: CASSRTSGTFGELFF. CDR3 bases: TGTGCCAGCAGTCGGACTAGCGGGACCTTCGGGGAGCTGTTTTTT.

The chain couples TRBV5-8 to TRBJ1-2; 9 nucleotides match TRBD1. In germline, CDR1 is SGHTS, CDR2 YDEGEE. CDR3 length: 15 residues. J was trimmed by 8 bases and V by 4 bases; bases with no gene match: 12. The CDR3 spells CASSRGTGGAGGYTF. CDR3 DNA: TGTGCCAGCAGCCGGGGTACAGGGGGCGCGGGGGGCTACACCTTC.

The rearrangement uses TRBV19 and TRBJ2-7, with D perhaps matching TRBD2 (5 bases). With 5 bases removed from V and 4 bases from J, the gap between germline ends came to 18 bases. CDR1 and CDR2 from the germline V gene are LNHDA and SQIVND (reference sequence). The CDR3 length is 15 residues. As DNA, the CDR3 is TGTGCCAGTAGTTATAGTCCCGAGGGTCTATACGAGCAGTACTTC. Its translation: CASSYSPEGLYEQYF.

The rearrangement links TRBV12-3 or TRBV12-4 to TRBJ2-7; no reliable D call. The CDR3 runs 11 residues. V was trimmed by 5 bases and J by 1 base, leaving 3 bases between them. The CDR3 region is CASSQSYEQYF. Written as DNA, the CDR3 is TGTGCCAGCAGTCAATCCTACGAGCAGTACTTC.

In the case of this clone: This CDR3 is also generated by other DNA sequences in the sample. The chain recombines TRBV9 with TRBJ2-5; TRBD1 aligns across 7 bases. Germline CDR1 SGDLS, CDR2 YYNGEE. The CDR3 runs to 13 residues. V was pared by 3 bases and J by 4 bases, with 3 bases of the junction left unmatched. The CDR3 DNA reads as TGTGCCAGCAGCGGCCGGACAGGAGAGACCCAGTACTTC. Encoded protein: CASSGRTGETQYF.

The chain recombines TRBV11-3 with TRBJ2-2, with D tentatively TRBD1 (6 bases). V was pared by 4 bases and J by 6 bases, with 12 bases between. The CDR3 loop spans 14 amino acids. Germline V CDR1 and CDR2: SGHNT, YENEEA. This chain's CDR3 is CASSSLQGSGELFF. DNA of the CDR3: TGTGCCAGCAGCTCATTACAGGGTTCCGGGGAGCTGTTTTTT. The full variable domain, its missing parts supplied by reference TRBV11-3 and TRBJ2-2, is EAGVVQSPRYKIIEKKQPVAFWCNPISGHNTLYWYLQNLGQGPELLIRYENEEAVDDSQLPKDRFSAERLKGVDSTLKIQPAELGDSAVYLCASSSLQGSGELFFGEGSRLTVL.

The chain employs TRBV29-1 and TRBJ2-1; 10 nucleotides line up with TRBD2. This CDR3 region has 15 residues. Germline-derived CDR1 and CDR2 are SQVTM and ANQGSEA. Germline trimming cut 5 bases from V and 6 bases from J; bases unmatched to any gene: 10. The CDR3 DNA is TGCAGCGTTCGTGGGCTAGCGGGGGCCTCCAATGAGCAGTTCTTC. It specifies CSVRGLAGASNEQFF.

In this sample, this clone turned up once. The chain joins TRBV19 to TRBJ1-1, with 10 nucleotides matching TRBD1. There are 15 residues in the CDR3. Losses at the gene ends were 3 bases for V and 4 bases for J; bases not matched to a gene: 5. Looked up from germline, CDR1 is LNHDA and CDR2 is SQIVND (reference sequence). The CDR3 DNA follows: TGTGCCAGTAGTATTGGGACAGGGGTTGGCACTGAAGCTTTCTTT. Its protein is CASSIGTGVGTEAFF.

The chain joins TRBV9 to TRBJ2-2; TRBD1 agrees at 10 bases. Trimming cost V 1 base and J 5 bases; bases outside gene matches: 8. Germline CDR1 and CDR2: SGDLS and YYNGEE. CDR3 length equals 17 residues. For the CDR3, the DNA is TGTGCCAGCAGCGTATCCACCGGGACAGGGGAAACCGGGGAGCTGTTTTTT. Translating gives CASSVSTGTGETGELFF.

The chain links TRBV5-8 to TRBJ1-1; the match to TRBD1 covers 9 bases. The CDR3 runs to 15 residues. The V and J ends lost 3 bases and 0 bases, in that order; junction bases with no gene match: 3. Germline CDR1 is SGHTS and CDR2 is YDEGEE. CDR3 amino acids: CASSSWTGVNTEAFF. CDR3 DNA sequence: TGTGCCAGCAGCTCCTGGACAGGGGTGAACACTGAAGCTTTCTTT.

The chain is built from TRBV2 and TRBJ2-7; D gene uncertain. Germline CDR1 is SNHLY and CDR2 is FYNNEI. This CDR3 contains 13 residues. The V gene lost 3 bases and the J gene lost 2 bases, with 8 bases spanning the gap. CDR3 loop: CASSERGPYEQYF. DNA for the CDR3: TGTGCCAGCAGTGAGCGAGGCCCCTACGAGCAGTACTTC.

The chain is built from TRBV30 and TRBJ1-2, with TRBD1 as a possible D gene (5 bases). Between the trimmed V and J ends, which lost 2 bases and 6 bases, there was a span of 10 bases. This CDR3 has 12 residues. Germline V lookup: CDR1 GTSNPN, CDR2 SVGIG (reference sequence). The CDR3 coding sequence is TGTGCCTGGAGTTTTGTACAGGATGGCTACACCTTC. Translation: CAWSFVQDGYTF. The whole variable domain, remainder taken from reference TRBV30 and TRBJ1-2, is SQTIHQWPATLVQPVGSPLSLECTVEGTSNPNLYWYRQAAGRGLQLLFYSVGIGQISSEVPQNLSASRPQDRQFILSSKKLLLSDSGFYLCAWSFVQDGYTFGSGTRLTVV.

The chain recombines TRBV2 with TRBJ2-2; D is ambiguous. V was cut by 5 bases and J by 5 bases, with 3 bases left in between. This CDR3 has 11 amino acids. The germline CDR1 and CDR2 sequences are SNHLY and FYNNEI. The CDR3: CASSRTGELFF. CDR3 DNA: TGTGCCAGCAGTCGGACCGGGGAGCTGTTTTTT.

The V call is TRBV4-1, the J call TRBJ1-2; the D gene is possibly TRBD1 (6 bases). CDR1 MGHRA and CDR2 YSYEKL come from the germline V gene. The CDR3 loop spans 17 amino acids. V was pared by 4 bases and J by 4 bases, with 22 bases between. CDR3: CASSLRTDPSAVYGYTF. The DNA of the CDR3 is TGCGCCAGCAGCCTCCGGACAGACCCCAGTGCTGTCTATGGCTACACCTTC.

The gene calls are TRBV4-2 and TRBJ2-2, with 7 bases identical to TRBD2. V lost 4 bases to trimming and J lost 0 bases; unmatched junction nucleotides: 8. From germline, CDR1 is LGHNA and CDR2 YNFKEQ. This CDR3 comprises 17 residues. The CDR3 sequence is CASSLAIAGANTGELFF. The CDR3 DNA reads TGTGCCAGCAGCCTTGCCATAGCGGGCGCGAACACCGGGGAGCTGTTTTTT.